The 2 T cell receptor beta chains in this list originate from one sample, sequenced in a study of human T cells and chemical hapten exposure. Described time point: patch test 1, 2 weeks after DPC sensitization. The treatment denotes: therapeutic diphenylcyclopropenone sensitization with weekly scalp DPC. TCRdb independently ran MiXCR on the RACE reads; one entry per CDR3 protein. The sample yields some 340,000 distinct CDR3 sequences, roughly 6.9% seen once. Sequencing used whole blood, obtained in connection with sensitization to the hapten diphenylcyclopropenone (DPC). The receptors were sampled from a woman younger than 30 with alopecia areata. Some clones in this sample may be carry-over from other donors' samples.

A few counts support this clonotype. The chain carries TRBV5-1 and TRBJ2-1; 10 nucleotides match TRBD2. V was pared by 4 bases and J by 9 bases, with 7 bases of the junction left unmatched. Germline assignment: CDR1 SGHRS and CDR2 YFSETQ. CDR3 length: 14 amino acids. The CDR3 nucleotides are TGCGCCAGCAGCCCCGGACTAGCGGACGGTGAGCAGTTCTTC. This codes for CASSPGLADGEQFF.

The chain recombines TRBV10-2 with TRBJ1-1, with D perhaps TRBD1 (5 bases). This CDR3 comprises 14 residues. V lost 8 bases and J lost 0, with 13 bases in between. Germline V gives CDR1 WSHSY, CDR2 SAAADI. The chain's CDR3 is CASGAGTMNTEAFF. As DNA, the CDR3 is TGCGCCAGCGGGGCGGGGACCATGAACACTGAAGCTTTCTTT.